This T cell receptor (beta chain) was captured in a study of blood T cell repertoires in COVID-19 (dated by TCRdb to 2018 to 2021). Context from the whole study: The collaborator samples originated in the United States, Italy and Spain and spanned the acute and convalescent phases of COVID-19. Nearly every sample came with metadata listing a de-identified subject ID, COVID-19 status, age in years and sex. The repertoires were made available in a free public database intended to serve as a resource for research on the immune response to SARS-CoV-2. The material from the prospective study consisted of cDNA or gDNA derived from T cells, B-cell-depleted T cells, or PBMCs. The samples were drawn from two sources: the first 160 participants of the ongoing ImmuneRACE study, and some 1,300 subjects contributed by 6 global collaborators. HLA class I and class II types, where available, came from metadata supplied by the sample provider rather than from assay-based typing. Subjects who had been exposed to COVID-19, were actively infected with it, or had recovered from it provided the deeply sampled blood TCRbeta repertoires that made up the dataset.

TCRbeta CDR3 regions were amplified from genomic DNA using the immunoSEQ Assay, a bias-controlled multiplex PCR. The published analysis was carried out like this. The number of nucleated cells in each sample was estimated by amplification of reference gene primers within the assay. To quantify the absolute abundance of each unique TCRbeta CDR3 rearrangement, sequence reads were collapsed and filtered. For each sample, productive Simpson clonality was calculated as the square root of Simpson's diversity index over productive rearrangements. This is the immuneACCESS table as TCRdb keeps it, with only in-frame sequences that have V and J called. A part of the clones is gone; compared with another copy, unresolved V genes explain less than half, and the rest is unexplained. V and J calls and clone size follow that table, whereas D and trimming were derived from the DNA. The sample yields nearly 200,000 clones; approximately 85% were counted once. The ten largest clones represent 4.5% to 5.5% of the sample.

The CDR3, from cysteine to phenylalanine, totals 17 residues. Only CDR3 DNA remains: 51 bases, in frame from the first base. The junction shows trimming of 7 bases on V and 1 base on J, plus 22 bases between the germline ends. Per the germline V gene, MDHEN is the CDR1 and SYDVKM is the CDR2. Broader findings and caveats from the paper: How much clinical and demographic metadata was included differed by source and by participant, and the metadata was provided uncurated.

With respect to this clone: Its antigen has not been determined. No quality values exist for individual bases; no much larger clone is one base distant.

Each collaborating institution followed its own protocols to collect whole blood in K2EDTA tubes. For TCRbeta analysis, collaborators shipped samples as frozen whole blood, isolated PBMCs, or DNA extracted from either of those sample types. The sequence is built from TRBV28 and TRBJ1-2; the D gene lacks a confident call. Specimen: peripheral blood. The source is a woman in her seventies with active or convalescent COVID-19. Here is the DNA: TGTGCCAGCACTGGCCGAGGACCGGGAAGCTTTAACTATGGCTACACCTTC. The translation is CASTGRGPGSFNYGYTF.